The 6 T cell receptor beta chains given below trace back to one sample, sequenced in a study of early T cells in non-severe SARS-CoV-2 infection (dated by TCRdb to the early 2020s). Libraries came from 5' RACE. TCRdb records NextSeq 500 as the sequencer. TCRdb reanalyzed the raw reads on its own, using fastp at Q25 for trimming and MiXCR for clone calling, and kept in-frame beta chains. All rows with the same CDR3 protein become a single entry with the most common DNA and genes. This sample lists under 85,000 distinct CDR3 sequences; more than 14% were detected once. The ten largest clones take up about 3.7% of the sample. The material sequenced was whole blood, taken at baseline. These receptors all come from an adult who was a healthcare worker with PCR-confirmed SARS-CoV-2 infection or an uninfected control (not recorded which).

The CDR3 DNA sequence: TGTGCCAGTAGTTCAGTACGCCAAGAGACCCAGTACTTC. Encoded protein: CASSSVRQETQYF. The chain is built from TRBV19 and TRBJ2-5; D ambiguous. Trimming stripped 5 bases from V and 1 base from J, with 8 bases between. This CDR3 has 13 residues. Germline CDR1 LNHDA, CDR2 SQIVND (reference sequence).

The chain couples TRBV18 to TRBJ1-1; 11 nucleotides line up with TRBD1. Trimming at V came to 5 bases and at J to 5 bases, leaving 4 bases not matched to a gene. Germline assignment: CDR1 KGHSH and CDR2 LQKENI. The CDR3 length is 14 residues. The DNA for the CDR3 is TGTGCCAGCTCATCTGGGACAGGGGGGACTGAAGCTTTCTTT. Amino acid sequence: CASSSGTGGTEAFF.

The chain employs TRBV6-2 or TRBV6-3 and TRBJ2-2, with TRBD2 identical over 8 bases. From germline, CDR1 is MNHEY and CDR2 SVGEGT. The length of the CDR3 is 17 residues. V trimming: 0 bases; J trimming: 4 bases; junction bases outside the gene matches: 7. The CDR3 nucleotides are TGTGCCAGCAGTTACTCGATTACGAGCGGGAGCACCGGGGAGCTGTTTTTT. As protein: CASSYSITSGSTGELFF.

This clonotype has ten or more counts. The chain carries TRBV2 and TRBJ1-1; TRBD1 agrees at 10 bases. V lost 0 bases, J lost 11 bases, and 12 bases stayed unmatched. This CDR3 has 16 amino acids. CDR1 and CDR2 (germline): SNHLY, FYNNEI. CDR3 residues: CASSEALVTGGFGAFF. For the CDR3, the DNA is TGTGCCAGCAGTGAAGCGCTCGTGACAGGGGGCTTTGGTGCTTTCTTT.

This clonotype was counted between two and nine times. The chain recombines TRBV4-1 with TRBJ2-2; 12 nucleotides match TRBD2. Unmatched junction bases numbered 7, after V lost 5 bases and J lost 6 bases. This CDR3 comprises 16 residues. The germline CDR1 and CDR2 sequences are MGHRA and YSYEKL. CDR3 region: CASSYLTSGGAGELFF. DNA for the CDR3: TGCGCCAGCAGCTACCTGACTAGCGGGGGCGCCGGGGAGCTGTTTTTT.

V and J are TRBV7-6 and TRBJ2-7; D gene unclear. This CDR3 has 15 residues. V was trimmed by 5 bases and J by 3 bases, leaving 17 bases between them. CDR1 is SGHVS and CDR2 is FNYEAQ in the germline V gene. CDR3 DNA: TGTGCCAGCAGCCCAACCGGGCCGCCGGTCTACGAGCAGTACTTC. Translated: CASSPTGPPVYEQYF. The full variable domain, rest sourced from reference TRBV7-6 and TRBJ2-7, is GAGVSQSPRYKVTKRGQDVALRCDPISGHVSLYWYRQALGQGPEFLTYFNYEAQQDKSGLPNDRFSAERPEGSISTLTIQRTEQRDSAMYRCASSPTGPPVYEQYFGPGTRLTVT.